The T cell receptor beta chain under discussion was sequenced for a study of radiation and T cells in renal cell carcinoma. Produced via immunoSEQ multiplex PCR; TCRdb's table is partial and in-frame only. The sample contains approximately 150,000 clones, 88% of which appear only once. V was shortened by 4 bases and J by 10 bases, with 13 bases between the two germline ends. The CDR3 extends over 12 amino acids. Looked up from germline, CDR1 is SGHNT and CDR2 is YYREEE (reference sequence). The sample's time point: baseline pretreatment blood. Treatment of the sample: 15 Gy SBRT to primary tumor, nephrectomy 4 weeks later. Clear cell pathology was present in this patient's renal cell carcinoma.

The TCR comes from a woman in her 70s with renal cell carcinoma. The J gene is TRBJ2-3, the V gene TRBV5-4; D is undetermined. The material sequenced was blood, taken from a patient whose treatment included radiotherapy and nephrectomy. The CDR3, as DNA: TGTGCCAGCAGCCTAGATAGATACGCGCAGTATTTT. As protein: CASSLDRYAQYF. The entire variable domain, with the rest obtained from reference TRBV5-4 and TRBJ2-3, is as follows: ETGVTQSPTHLIKTRGQQVTLRCSSQSGHNTVSWYQQALGQGPQFIFQYYREEENGRGNFPPRFSGLQFPNYSSELNVNALELDDSALYLCASSLDRYAQYFGPGTRLTVL.